This is a list of T cell receptor beta chains from one sample in a study of blood T cell repertoires in COVID-19. Some clones are missing from TCRdb's copy, which holds only in-frame ones; the method was immunoSEQ multiplex PCR. The sample includes about 200,000 clones, around 84% of them seen just once. Specimen: peripheral blood. All receptors derive from a man aged 50 to 60 with acute or convalescent COVID-19. Both conserved end residues are part of each CDR3. Fields, in order: J gene, CDR3 length, D gene, clone size, V gene, CDR3 DNA, CDR3 protein. A D gene is named only where the DNA matches it firmly. A row's size may be missing; if present it is once, few, many or a size class.

>TRBJ2-7|15|NA|NA|TRBV11-1
TGTGCCAGCAGCAGAGGGACTGTCGGCTCCTACGAGCAGTACTTC
CASSRGTVGSYEQYF
>TRBJ1-2|13|NA|few|TRBV19
TGTGCCAGTAGTATGAGTACAGGGTATGGCTACACCTTC
CASSMSTGYGYTF
>TRBJ1-2|15|TRBD1|NA|TRBV5-1
TGCGCCAGCAGCTTACAGGGGGGGTATAACTATGGCTACACCTTC
CASSLQGGYNYGYTF
>TRBJ1-2|16|NA|NA|TRBV6-4
TGTGCCAGCTCGGCTTACCAGGGTTTTGAGAGCTATGGCTACACCTTC
CASSAYQGFESYGYTF
>TRBJ1-5|15|TRBD1|NA|TRBV5-8
TGTGCCAGCAGCTCAGGGGGGCAGGGGCATCAGCCCCAGCATTTT
CASSSGGQGHQPQHF
>TRBJ1-2|15|TRBD1|NA|TRBV5-6
TGTGCCAGCAGCTCGGGACAGGGATTTAACTATGGCTACACCTTC
CASSSGQGFNYGYTF
>TRBJ2-1|14|TRBD2|NA|TRBV10-2
TGCGCCAGCGCGGGACTAGCGGGGGGCGATGAGCAGTTCTTC
CASAGLAGGDEQFF
>TRBJ2-3|15|TRBD1|NA|TRBV7-9
TGTGCCAGCCGCTGGACAGGGGCTAGCACAGATACGCAGTATTTT
CASRWTGASTDTQYF
>TRBJ2-3|15|TRBD1|NA|TRBV19
TGTGCCAGTAGTGCCCGGGACAGGGTTACAGATACGCAGTATTTT
CASSARDRVTDTQYF
>TRBJ2-1|16|NA|once|TRBV7-9
TGTGCCAGCAGCTTAATTCGGGGGGCCTCCTTCAATGAGCAGTTCTTC
CASSLIRGASFNEQFF
>TRBJ2-7|14|TRBD1|once|TRBV5-1
TGCGCCAGCAGCGAGGGGACAGGGGGAGGCGAGCAGTACTTC
CASSEGTGGGEQYF
>TRBJ1-1|16|NA|once|TRBV7-9
TGTGCCAGCAGCTCGCGTTACAGGGTAGGGAACACTGAAGCTTTCTTT
CASSSRYRVGNTEAFF
>TRBJ2-2|16|TRBD1|NA|TRBV5-1
TGCGCCAGCAGCTTGGCCAGGGGACAGGTGGTCGGGGAGCTGTTTTTT
CASSLARGQVVGELFF
>TRBJ2-3|14|NA|NA|TRBV3-1/TRBV3-2
TGTGCCAGCAGCTCTCGGAGGAAACCAAATACGCAGTATTTT
CASSSRRKPNTQYF
>TRBJ2-1|15|NA|NA|TRBV11-1
TGTGCCAGCAGCCCGCGGCCCTATCTATACAATGAGCAGTTCTTC
CASSPRPYLYNEQFF
>TRBJ2-5|12|NA|NA|TRBV10-2
TGCGCCAGCAGTGGAGGCCAAGAGACCCAGTACTTC
CASSGGQETQYF
>TRBJ1-5|13|NA|many|TRBV19
TGTGCCAGCGACGACAGGATAAATCAGCCCCAGCATTTT
CASDDRINQPQHF
>TRBJ1-2|15|TRBD1|NA|TRBV7-2
TGTGCCAGCAGCTCCGACAGGGGGCCTTACTATGGCTACACCTTC
CASSSDRGPYYGYTF
>TRBJ2-1|15|NA|NA|TRBV10-3
TGTGCCATCAGTGAGTCGGAGGGGGGGGTCAATGAGCAGTTCTTC
CAISESEGGVNEQFF
>TRBJ2-1|10|TRBD2|NA|TRBV20-1
TGCAGTGTGCCCGGGGGGGTGCAGTTCTTC
CSVPGGVQFF
>TRBJ1-1|14|NA|NA|TRBV30
TGTGCCTGGATACTGGGGCCGTCTCTCACTGAAGCTTTCTTT
CAWILGPSLTEAFF
>TRBJ2-1|12|NA|NA|TRBV12-3/TRBV12-4
TGTGCCAGCAGTTTTCTGTACAATGAGCAGTTCTTC
CASSFLYNEQFF
>TRBJ1-2|14|NA|NA|TRBV15
TGTGCCACCAGCAGAGATCAGGGGATTGAAGGCTACACCTTC
CATSRDQGIEGYTF
>TRBJ1-1|14|NA|NA|TRBV4-1
TGCGCCAGCAGCCAAGAAGGGGGGAACACTGAAGCTTTCTTT
CASSQEGGNTEAFF
>TRBJ1-3|14|TRBD1|few|TRBV6-5
TGTGCCAGCAGTCCCGGGACAGGTGGAAACACCATATATTTT
CASSPGTGGNTIYF
>TRBJ2-3|15|NA|NA|TRBV5-1
TGCGCCAGCAGCTTGGTCGCAGGGAGCACAGATACGCAGTATTTT
CASSLVAGSTDTQYF
>TRBJ2-3|16|TRBD2|NA|TRBV6-1
TGTGCCAGCAGTGAATGGGGCGGGGGGGCCCCAGATACGCAGTATTTT
CASSEWGGGAPDTQYF
>TRBJ1-5|15|NA|NA|TRBV3-1/TRBV3-2
TGTGCCAGCAGCCAAGCCCGTGGGAGGGATCAGCCCCAGCATTTT
CASSQARGRDQPQHF
>TRBJ1-2|15|TRBD1|NA|TRBV5-1
TGCGCCAGCAGCCCCTCGGGACAGGCGGACTATGGCTACACCTTC
CASSPSGQADYGYTF
>TRBJ2-1|17|NA|NA|TRBV6-1
TGTGCCAGCAGTGAAGACCCGCCCGGGAGCTCCTACAATGAGCAGTTCTTC
CASSEDPPGSSYNEQFF
>TRBJ2-3|17|NA|NA|TRBV23-1
TGCGCCAGCAGTCACCCTGACAGTTCGGGGGACACAGATACGCAGTATTTT
CASSHPDSSGDTDTQYF
>TRBJ1-1|15|TRBD1|NA|TRBV5-1
TGCGCCAGCTCCCTCCTAACAGGGGGCTCCGCTGAAGCTTTCTTT
CASSLLTGGSAEAFF
>TRBJ1-4|14|TRBD1|few|TRBV19
TGTGCCAGTAGTCCCTCCCGACAGGGAGGACAACTGTTTTTT
CASSPSRQGGQLFF
>TRBJ2-6|17|TRBD1|NA|TRBV3-1/TRBV3-2
TGTGCCAGCAGCCAAACGGACAGGGAGGTTGGGGCCAACGTCCTGACTTTC
CASSQTDREVGANVLTF
>TRBJ1-2|12|NA|NA|TRBV10-2
TGCGCCAGCAGTGAACAGGGCAATGGCTACACCTTC
CASSEQGNGYTF
>TRBJ2-2|15|NA|NA|TRBV7-8
TGTGCCAGCAGACAGACGGGGACGAACACCGGGGAGCTGTTTTTT
CASRQTGTNTGELFF
>TRBJ1-5|14|TRBD1|NA|TRBV5-1
TGCGCCAGCAGTCCGGACAGGGCTGGTCAGCCCCAGCATTTT
CASSPDRAGQPQHF
>TRBJ1-1|15|TRBD1|NA|TRBV27
TGTGCCAGCAGTTTATTCACAGGGGGGGTCACTGAAGCTTTCTTT
CASSLFTGGVTEAFF
>TRBJ2-7|13|NA|NA|TRBV3-1/TRBV3-2
TGTGCCAGCACAAGGGGGCAGGGAGGCGAGCAGTACTTC
CASTRGQGGEQYF
>TRBJ1-2|15|NA|NA|TRBV6-2/TRBV6-3
TGTGCCAGCAGTTACTCGATCTGGGCCTCCTATGGCTACACCTTC
CASSYSIWASYGYTF
>TRBJ1-2|15|TRBD1|NA|TRBV30
TGTGCCTGGGGAGTGGGGGACAGGGTCGTATATGGCTACACCTTC
CAWGVGDRVVYGYTF
>TRBJ2-5|11|NA|once|TRBV5-6
TGTGCCAGCAGCTTGGATGGGAGCCAGTACTTC
CASSLDGSQYF
>TRBJ2-1|17|TRBD1|NA|TRBV5-1
TGCGCCAGCAGCTCCCGGGGGCGGCAGGGGGCATACAATGAGCAGTTCTTC
CASSSRGRQGAYNEQFF
>TRBJ2-7|16|TRBD1|NA|TRBV15
TGTGCCACCAGCAGCCCCCCGGGACAGGGTTACGACGAGCAGTACTTC
CATSSPPGQGYDEQYF
>TRBJ2-5|15|NA|NA|TRBV6-6
TGTGCCAGCAGCAAACTACTAGGTAACCAAGAGACCCAGTACTTC
CASSKLLGNQETQYF
>TRBJ1-1|14|TRBD1|NA|TRBV6-6
TGTGCCAGTGGACAGGGAAACGTGAACACTGAAGCTTTCTTT
CASGQGNVNTEAFF
>TRBJ1-2|13|NA|few|TRBV28
TGTGCCAGCAGTTTTTTAGCGTCCTATGGCTACACCTTC
CASSFLASYGYTF
>TRBJ2-2|17|TRBD2|NA|TRBV7-8
TGTGCCAGCAGGCACAAGGGACTAGCGGGTTACACCGGGGAGCTGTTTTTT
CASRHKGLAGYTGELFF
>TRBJ1-2|14|NA|NA|TRBV6-4
TGTGCCAGCAGTCCGAGCCCCGAAAACTATGGCTACACCTTC
CASSPSPENYGYTF
>TRBJ1-1|17|TRBD1|NA|TRBV30
TGTGCCTGGACCCCGAAGGGCAGGGGGATAACCTCCCTTGAAGCTTTCTTT
CAWTPKGRGITSLEAFF
>TRBJ1-4|13|NA|NA|TRBV6-5
TGTGCCAGCAGTACTGCCCTTAATGAAAAACTGTTTTTT
CASSTALNEKLFF
>TRBJ1-2|14|TRBD1|NA|TRBV5-1
TGCGCCAGCAGCCCGGACAGGGTAAACTATGGCTACACCTTC
CASSPDRVNYGYTF
>TRBJ1-5|15|NA|NA|TRBV6-5
TGTGCCAGCAGTTTGGCGGCGAATAGCAATCAGCCCCAGCATTTT
CASSLAANSNQPQHF
>TRBJ1-1|14|NA|NA|TRBV9
TGTGCCAGCAGCGTCGGGCAGGGGAACACTGAAGCTTTCTTT
CASSVGQGNTEAFF